This entry lists 16 T cell receptor beta chains sequenced from one sample in a study of memory CD4+ T cells and cytomegalovirus serostatus. Profiled with immunoSEQ multiplex PCR; TCRdb holds only in-frame clones, not every one. The profile shows approximately 41,000 clones, roughly four fifths of them singletons. The sort gate was single viable CD3+CD4+CD8-CD45RO+ cells for memory CD4+ T cells. The sample consisted of memory CD4+ T cells from blood. Receptors were obtained from an adult in good health and CMV-seronegative.

The rearrangement links TRBV10-2 to TRBJ1-1; D not resolved. Trimming pared 0 bases from V and 1 base from J, leaving 6 bases between. This CDR3 is built from 14 residues. In germline, CDR1 is WSHSY, CDR2 SAAADI. CDR3 sequence: CASSESTANTEAFF. CDR3 DNA sequence: TGCGCCAGCAGTGAGTCGACGGCGAACACTGAAGCTTTCTTT.

This clone was picked up a small number of times. This rearrangement joins TRBV11-2 to TRBJ1-1; no definite D call. This CDR3 has 14 residues. The germline CDR1 and CDR2 sequences are SGHAT and FQNNGV. The V and J ends lost 5 bases and 1 base respectively, with 11 bases between them. This CDR3 reads CASSRGLRNTEAFF. The CDR3 DNA sequence: TGTGCCAGCAGCCGTGGACTGCGGAACACTGAAGCTTTCTTT.

The V gene is TRBV9, the J gene TRBJ1-2; perhaps TRBD1 as D (6 bases). V was cut by 4 bases and J by 1 base, with 11 bases left in between. The CDR3 has 14 amino acids. CDR1 is SGDLS and CDR2 is YYNGEE in the germline V gene. In DNA, the CDR3 is TGTGCCAGCAGCAGAGGGGGGGATAACTATGGCTACACCTTC. It is translated as CASSRGGDNYGYTF.

The V and J genes are TRBV5-4 and TRBJ2-3; 13 bases fit TRBD2. The junction had 6 bases not matched to a gene; V was cut back by 5 bases and J by 6 bases. Germline V gene lookup returns CDR1 SGHNT and CDR2 YYREEE (reference sequence). The CDR3 runs to 15 residues. The CDR3 loop is CASSQTSGRGDTQYF. As DNA, the CDR3 is TGTGCCAGCAGTCAAACTAGCGGGAGGGGGGATACGCAGTATTTT.

This clone appeared once. This chain uses TRBV7-9 with TRBJ2-7, with D possibly matching TRBD1 (5 bases). The CDR3 runs 15 residues. V was shortened by 3 bases and J by 1 base, with 13 bases between the two germline ends. Germline values: CDR1 SEHNR, CDR2 FQNEAQ (reference sequence). The CDR3 sequence: CASSLSTAISYEQYF. The DNA of the CDR3 is TGTGCCAGCAGCTTGTCGACAGCAATATCCTACGAGCAGTACTTC.

This chain joins TRBV5-1 and TRBJ2-1, with D possibly being TRBD1 (6 bases). The ends were cut back, 4 bases at V and 5 bases at J, with 16 bases in the middle. The CDR3 extends over 15 amino acids. CDR1 and CDR2 (germline): SGHRS, YFSETQ. CDR3 protein: CASSPQGTENNEQFF. In nucleotides, the CDR3 is TGCGCCAGCAGCCCCCAGGGGACGGAAAACAATGAGCAGTTCTTC.

This clone came up a few times. The chain carries TRBV7-9 and TRBJ2-5; unclear D gene. The CDR3 contains 15 residues. CDR1 is SEHNR and CDR2 is FQNEAQ in the germline V gene (reference sequence). The V end was cut by 5 bases, the J end by 1 base, with 14 bases between. DNA of the CDR3: TGTGCCAGCAGCCGGATGGGGTCGGTCCAAGAGACCCAGTACTTC. Its translation is CASSRMGSVQETQYF.

The J gene is TRBJ2-7, the V gene TRBV28, with D unresolved. V was trimmed by 5 bases and J by 1 base, leaving 9 bases between them. The CDR3 is 13 amino acids. Germline V lookup: CDR1 MDHEN, CDR2 SYDVKM. This CDR3 reads CASSGYRSYEQYF. The CDR3 coding sequence is TGTGCCAGCAGTGGGTATAGGTCCTACGAGCAGTACTTC.

The rearrangement joins TRBV7-9 to TRBJ1-3, with a weak D call TRBD1 (6 bases). CDR3 length equals 14 residues. Germline-derived CDR1 and CDR2 are SEHNR and FQNEAQ (reference sequence). V was cut by 1 base and J by 4 bases, with 8 bases left in between. Written as DNA, the CDR3 is TGTGCCAGCAGCTTAGACAGGGCCGGAAACACCATATATTTT. It yields the protein CASSLDRAGNTIYF.

The chain joins TRBV5-1 to TRBJ2-7; TRBD1 aligns across 8 bases. Looked up from germline, CDR1 is SGHRS and CDR2 is YFSETQ. The CDR3 runs to 15 residues. Trimming took 4 bases from V and 3 from J; bases not matched to a gene: 9. CDR3 loop: CASSPDITGGYEQYF. The CDR3 nucleotides are TGCGCCAGCAGCCCCGACATAACAGGGGGCTACGAGCAGTACTTC.

Worth noting for this clone: At the DNA level, this CDR3 is encoded by other sequences in the same sample as well. This sequence joins TRBV5-4 and TRBJ2-5; D possibly corresponds to TRBD2 (6 bases). Germline V gene data show CDR1 as SGHNT and CDR2 as YYREEE (reference sequence). The CDR3 has 14 residues. The germline V and J ends were trimmed by 3 bases and 2 bases, with 11 bases remaining between them. CDR3 sequence: CASSSRGTQETQYF. The DNA of the CDR3 is TGTGCCAGCAGCTCACGGGGGACGCAAGAGACCCAGTACTTC.

This chain joins TRBV9 and TRBJ1-2, with D perhaps matching TRBD1 (6 bases). Germline CDR1 is SGDLS and CDR2 is YYNGEE. The CDR3 contains 14 residues. Trimming removed 3 bases from V and 3 bases from J, with 12 bases in between. The DNA for the CDR3 is TGTGCCAGCAGCGCGGGGGCGCGGGACTATGGCTACACCTTC. Amino acids: CASSAGARDYGYTF. Full variable domain (missing parts from reference TRBV9 and TRBJ1-2): DSGVTQTPKHLITATGQRVTLRCSPRSGDLSVYWYQQSLDQGLQFLIQYYNGEERAKGNILERFSAQQFPDLHSELNLSSLELGDSALYFCASSAGARDYGYTFGSGTRLTVV.

This chain links TRBV9 with TRBJ2-2; TRBD2 agrees at 7 bases. Germline V gene lookup returns CDR1 SGDLS and CDR2 YYNGEE. The CDR3 spans 15 residues. V dropped 3 bases and J dropped 6; count of bases not matched to a gene: 8. In nucleotides, the CDR3 is TGTGCCAGCAGCGCCGGCGGGAGAGGGTCCGGGGAGCTGTTTTTT. This gives the protein CASSAGGRGSGELFF.

This chain links TRBV9 with TRBJ2-3; no clear D gene. The V end was cut by 0 bases, the J end by 4 bases, with 12 bases between. Germline V gene lookup returns CDR1 SGDLS and CDR2 YYNGEE. The CDR3 consists of 15 residues. The CDR3 DNA reads TGTGCCAGCAGCGTAGGAACTACGGAGTCAGATACGCAGTATTTT. Translating gives CASSVGTTESDTQYF.

The rearrangement joins TRBV27 to TRBJ1-5, with unresolved D. CDR1 and CDR2 from the germline V gene are MNHEY and SMNVEV (reference sequence). The CDR3 is 14 residues long. Trimming left V 3 bases short and J 11 bases short, with 17 bases between. The CDR3 coding sequence is TGTGCCAGCAGTTTCTCCCCCCAAGCCACGGCCCAGCATTTT. Translated, it gives CASSFSPQATAQHF.

The chain couples TRBV11-2 to TRBJ1-3; D remains unclear. Germline CDR1 SGHAT, CDR2 FQNNGV. CDR3 length: 14 amino acids. The V end lost 1 base, the J end lost 3 bases, and 7 bases lay between the germline ends. Here the CDR3 reads CASSLGVRGNTIYF. CDR3 coding DNA: TGTGCCAGCAGCTTAGGGGTTCGTGGAAACACCATATATTTT.